This T cell receptor beta chain was identified during a study of T-cell reconstitution after alpha-beta-depleted transplantation in children. Study observations and caveats: Newly made T cells mostly supplied T-cell counts and diversity one year after transplant. Surviving recipient T cells and thymic progenitors accounted for the high day-60 TCRbeta diversity observed in some patients. Two months or so post-transplant, alpha-beta T cells reportedly derived from several hundred expanded graft clones.

Unique molecular identifiers tagged the TCRbeta library. TCRdb independently ran MiXCR on the PCR reads; one entry per CDR3 protein. Of about a million distinct CDR3 sequences listed, around 30% are singletons. Concerning this clonotype: Its antigen remains unknown.

V was clipped by 3 bases and J by 6 bases, with 16 bases between them. This CDR3 comprises 15 residues. The V gene's germline CDR1 is MDHEN and CDR2 SYDVKM. The chain recombines TRBV28 with TRBJ2-3; D may be TRBD1 (7 bases). The origin of this receptor is a boy in the first two years of life who had a stem cell transplant for SCID, so the T cells may come from the graft donor. This specimen was PBMCs, mostly from graft donor cells, taken 360 days after TCRalphabeta/CD19-depleted stem cell transplant. CDR3 bases: TGTGCCAGCAGTTTGAGTTGGAGGGGGCATGATACGCAGTATTTT. Its translation: CASSLSWRGHDTQYF.